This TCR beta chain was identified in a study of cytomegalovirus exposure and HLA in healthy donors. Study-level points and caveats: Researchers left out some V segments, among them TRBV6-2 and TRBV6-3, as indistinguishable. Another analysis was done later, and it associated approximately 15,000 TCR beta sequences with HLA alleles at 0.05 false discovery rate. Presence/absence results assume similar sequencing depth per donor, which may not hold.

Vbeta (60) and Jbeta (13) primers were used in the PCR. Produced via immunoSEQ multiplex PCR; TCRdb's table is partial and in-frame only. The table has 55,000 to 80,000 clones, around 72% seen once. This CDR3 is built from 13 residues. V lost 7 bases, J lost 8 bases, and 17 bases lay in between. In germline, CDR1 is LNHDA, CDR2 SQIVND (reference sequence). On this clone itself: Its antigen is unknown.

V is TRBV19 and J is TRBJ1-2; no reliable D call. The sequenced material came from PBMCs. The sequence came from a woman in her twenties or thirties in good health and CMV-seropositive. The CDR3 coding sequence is TGTGCCAGTAACTCCGATAGAGGAAAGGGCTACACCTTC. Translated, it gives CASNSDRGKGYTF. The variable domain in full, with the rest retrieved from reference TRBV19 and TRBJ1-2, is DGGITQSPKYLFRKEGQNVTLSCEQNLNHDAMYWYRQDPGQGLRLIYYSQIVNDFQKGDIAEGYSVSREKKESFPLTVTSAQKNPTAFYLCASNSDRGKGYTFGSGTRLTVV.